Listed below are T cell receptor beta chains from one sample, sequenced in a study of CD8+ T cells in alopecia areata. Only in-frame clones appear in the TCRdb table, and some are missing; sequencing was by immunoSEQ multiplex PCR. This sample has more than 90,000 clones; approximately 38% occur once, and the top ten carry approximately 3.3%. The sequencing sample was made of CD4+ T cells sorted from blood. All receptors derive from a human donor with alopecia areata. The CDR3 runs from the conserved cysteine through the conserved F or W. Each record gives: J gene, V gene, D gene, clone size, CDR3 protein, CDR3 DNA. The D gene is left open where the match is weak. Rows give clone size only sometimes, using once, few, many, or a class for an expanded clone.

TRBJ2-7,TRBV30,NA,NA,CASSSGTPSGKQYF,TGTGCCTCCTCCTCCGGGACCCCATCAGGCAAGCAGTACTTC
TRBJ1-5,TRBV27,NA,NA,CASRGGSRGPQHF,TGTGCCAGCAGGGGGGGCAGCCGCGGGCCCCAGCATTTT
TRBJ2-7,TRBV4-3,NA,NA,CASSPTVGSEQYF,TGCGCCAGCAGCCCCACGGTCGGGAGCGAGCAGTACTTC
TRBJ2-6,TRBV4-1,NA,NA,CASSQLGGAGANVLTF,TGCGCCAGCAGCCAATTAGGAGGGGCTGGGGCCAACGTCCTGACTTTC
TRBJ2-5,TRBV4-1,TRBD2,NA,CASSQDRLAGGVQTQYF,TGCGCCAGCAGCCAAGACAGACTAGCGGGGGGTGTCCAGACCCAGTACTTC
TRBJ1-1,TRBV6-6,TRBD1,few,CASSQPRTGGTEAFF,TGTGCCAGCAGTCAACCAAGGACAGGGGGCACTGAAGCTTTCTTT
TRBJ2-5,TRBV5-1,NA,NA,CASTKAGGAQETQYF,TGCGCCAGCACCAAGGCTGGCGGGGCTCAAGAGACCCAGTACTTC
TRBJ2-1,TRBV5-4,NA,NA,CASSFGTNSYNEQFF,TGTGCCAGCAGCTTCGGGACCAATTCCTACAATGAGCAGTTCTTC
TRBJ1-6,TRBV30,NA,few,CAWSVPGEINSPLHF,TGTGCCTGGAGTGTACCCGGGGAGATCAATTCACCCCTCCACTTT
TRBJ2-3,TRBV30,NA,NA,CAWSRGSKDTQYF,TGTGCCTGGAGTCGGGGGAGCAAGGATACGCAGTATTTT
TRBJ1-2,TRBV28,NA,NA,CASRPGDGGGYTF,TGTGCCAGCAGACCTGGGGATGGGGGTGGCTACACCTTC
TRBJ2-2,TRBV6-5,NA,NA,CASNPRSRNTGELFF,TGTGCCAGCAATCCCAGGAGTAGAAACACCGGGGAGCTGTTTTTT
TRBJ2-3,TRBV29-1,TRBD2,few,CSVARLAGVGTDTQYF,TGCAGCGTTGCGAGACTAGCGGGAGTGGGAACAGATACGCAGTATTTT
TRBJ1-6,TRBV27,NA,NA,CASSTMGRNSPLHF,TGTGCCAGCAGTACCATGGGTCGGAATTCACCCCTCCACTTT
TRBJ1-1,TRBV29-1,NA,few,CSVERYTEAFF,TGCAGCGTTGAGAGGTATACTGAAGCTTTCTTT
TRBJ1-1,TRBV29-1,NA,NA,CSVEEGSLEAFF,TGCAGCGTTGAAGAGGGGAGTCTAGAAGCTTTCTTT
TRBJ2-3,TRBV2,NA,NA,CASSEYQAGQDTQYF,TGTGCCAGCAGTGAATATCAGGCAGGTCAAGATACGCAGTATTTT
TRBJ2-1,TRBV7-2,NA,NA,CASSLAARGYNEQFF,TGTGCCAGCAGCTTAGCAGCCAGGGGCTACAATGAGCAGTTCTTC
TRBJ2-3,TRBV6-6,NA,few,CASTTFRGAGTDTQYF,TGTGCCAGCACCACGTTCCGAGGGGCTGGCACAGATACGCAGTATTTT
TRBJ1-2,TRBV6-6,NA,NA,CASRGGNYGYTF,TGTGCCAGCAGGGGCGGAAACTATGGCTACACCTTC
TRBJ1-5,TRBV7-8,TRBD1,NA,CASSLGTGLNQPQHF,TGTGCCAGCAGCTTGGGGACAGGGCTTAATCAGCCCCAGCATTTT
TRBJ2-3,TRBV29-1,NA,NA,CSVGLVVKDTQYF,TGCAGCGTTGGCCTAGTCGTTAAAGATACGCAGTATTTT
TRBJ1-1,TRBV28,NA,few,CASSEINTEAFF,TGTGCCAGCAGCGAGATAAACACTGAAGCTTTCTTT
TRBJ2-1,TRBV2,NA,few,CASSGGSGSNNEQFF,TGTGCCAGCAGTGGGGGTAGCGGAAGTAACAATGAGCAGTTCTTC
TRBJ2-2,TRBV7-9,NA,NA,CASRTIRSVTGELFF,TGTGCCAGCAGAACCATTCGATCGGTTACCGGGGAGCTGTTTTTT
TRBJ1-2,TRBV29-1,NA,few,CSVSGVGFDYGYTF,TGCAGCGTCTCGGGGGTAGGGTTCGACTATGGCTACACCTTC
TRBJ2-7,TRBV5-1,NA,NA,CASSFQGNEQYF,TGCGCCAGCAGCTTCCAGGGGAACGAGCAGTACTTC
TRBJ1-2,TRBV28,NA,NA,CASSSPDPAYGYTF,TGTGCCAGCAGTTCCCCCGACCCGGCTTATGGCTACACCTTC
TRBJ2-7,TRBV7-2,NA,NA,CASSLRRGSYEQYF,TGTGCCAGCAGCTTACGCAGGGGCTCCTACGAGCAGTACTTC
TRBJ1-2,TRBV27,TRBD1,few,CASTRLDRGDGYTF,TGTGCCAGCACTAGATTGGACAGGGGTGATGGCTACACCTTC
TRBJ1-5,TRBV6-5,NA,NA,CASRWSRNQPQHF,TGTGCCAGCAGATGGTCCCGCAATCAGCCCCAGCATTTT
TRBJ2-5,TRBV2,TRBD1,NA,CASSEGTGRETQYF,TGTGCCAGCAGTGAAGGGACAGGGCGAGAGACCCAGTACTTC
TRBJ1-2,TRBV5-4,NA,once,CASSLGGPRRGYGYTF,TGTGCCAGCAGCTTGGGTGGGCCCCGAAGAGGCTATGGCTACACCTTC
TRBJ2-3,TRBV29-1,NA,few,CSVASSTDTQYF,TGCAGCGTTGCCTCTAGCACAGATACGCAGTATTTT
TRBJ2-7,TRBV30,TRBD2,few,CAWSVNLAGAGYEQYF,TGTGCCTGGAGTGTAAACCTAGCGGGAGCAGGGTACGAGCAGTACTTC
TRBJ2-3,TRBV29-1,TRBD2,few,CSVGGLHTDTQYF,TGCAGCGTGGGGGGACTACACACAGATACGCAGTATTTT
TRBJ2-7,TRBV7-2,NA,once,CASSLGTRGYEQYF,TGTGCCAGCAGCTTAGGAACTAGGGGCTACGAGCAGTACTTC
TRBJ2-6,TRBV29-1,NA,few,CSVDTDIYLWSGANVLTF,TGCAGCGTCGACACGGACATTTACCTATGGTCTGGGGCCAACGTCCTGACTTTC
TRBJ2-7,TRBV11-2,TRBD1,NA,CASSLNRDSYEQYF,TGTGCCAGCAGCTTAAACAGGGACAGCTACGAGCAGTACTTC
TRBJ1-2,TRBV2,NA,NA,CASKADTYGYTF,TGTGCCAGCAAAGCGGACACCTATGGCTACACCTTC
TRBJ1-2,TRBV29-1,NA,few,CSVGSNYGYTF,TGCAGCGTTGGGTCTAACTATGGCTACACCTTC
TRBJ2-7,TRBV2,TRBD1,NA,CASGGQGGSYEQYF,TGTGCCAGCGGTGGACAGGGGGGCTCCTACGAGCAGTACTTC
TRBJ2-7,TRBV7-2,NA,many,CASSLRYEQYF,TGTGCCAGCAGCTTACGTTACGAGCAGTACTTC
TRBJ1-2,TRBV4-1,TRBD1,once,CASSQDDRGHYGYTF,TGCGCCAGCAGCCAAGATGACAGGGGGCACTATGGCTACACCTTC